This T cell receptor (beta chain) was sequenced in a study of T cell responses to AZD1222 COVID-19 vaccine. At the level of the study: Researchers grouped second doses given at about 4 or about 12 weeks into one pool. Overall study results and limits: Elevations in Spike-specific TCR breadth and depth followed administration of two AZD1222 doses. Females outnumbered males among donors, who were mostly white British; clonal diversity was possibly underestimated. Of spike-specific TCRs, nearly half reportedly target regions left unmutated in variants.

On this clone: Its antigen remains unidentified.

The CDR3 loop spans 16 amino acids. Between the trimmed V and J ends, which lost 2 bases and 2 bases, there was a span of 13 bases. The germline V gene encodes CDR1 LGHDT and CDR2 YNNKEL (reference sequence). This table comes from immunoSEQ multiplex PCR, and its TCRdb copy is limited to in-frame clones, with some not included. The sample holds 120,000 to 150,000 clones, roughly 88% seen once. The origin of this receptor is an adult in good health. Material: peripheral blood, obtained on day 0 of AZD1222 vaccination. This chain links TRBV3-1 (or the pseudogene TRBV3-2) with TRBJ1-3; maybe TRBD1 (5 bases). The chain's CDR3 is CASSQRSGAAGNTIYF. The DNA of the CDR3 is TGTGCCAGCAGCCAAAGGTCTGGGGCAGCTGGAAACACCATATATTTT.